What follows is one TCR beta chain and its context. This clone was detected only a few times. What this receptor recognizes is not known. Per-base qualities were not stored, and no clone one base away is much larger. Unmatched junction bases come to 8, with V trimmed by 5 bases and J by 7 bases. Including the terminal cysteine and phenylalanine, the CDR3 comprises 15 residues. Left in the record is the CDR3 DNA by itself, 45 bases read in frame from the first base. The germline V gene (reference sequence) sets CDR1 to MNHEY and CDR2 to SMNVEV. Enrolling through a virtual design, the prospective study's participants ranged in age from roughly 18 to 95 years and lived across about two dozen United States geographic areas. Cohort assignment in the prospective study relied on participant-reported clinical history from a screening survey and a study questionnaire. ImmuneRACE Cohort 3 recovered participants were defined by two consecutive negative NP/OP PCR tests, healthcare professional clearance, or symptom resolution. Each participant in the prospective study had whole blood, serum and a nasopharyngeal or oropharyngeal swab collected by mobile phlebotomists. Prospective study participants could optionally give additional blood draws and questionnaires over an approximately two-month period. Prospective study blood samples were shipped either frozen or at room temperature before DNA extraction.

TCRbeta CDR3 regions were amplified from genomic DNA using the immunoSEQ Assay, a bias-controlled multiplex PCR. As for the authors' bioinformatics: The number of nucleated cells in each sample was estimated by amplification of reference gene primers within the assay. To quantify the absolute abundance of each unique TCRbeta CDR3 rearrangement, sequence reads were collapsed and filtered. Productive Simpson clonality was computed per sample as the square root of Simpson's diversity index over productive rearrangements. This immuneACCESS table, as held by TCRdb, lists in-frame sequences with V and J called but not all clones. Of the missing ones, under half trace to an unresolved V gene in checked studies; the others have no known cause. The V and J calls and clone size are taken from that table; D and trimming were inferred from the DNA. The sample table holds around 250,000 clones, of which around 82% were seen once. Clones ranked in the top ten supply around 3.5% of the sample.

The data were taken from a study of blood T cell repertoires in COVID-19 (TCRdb year 2020). For the study in its entirety: Samples covering the acute and convalescent phases of COVID-19 were provided by collaborators in the United States, Italy and Spain. Subjects who had been exposed to COVID-19, were actively infected with it, or had recovered from it provided the deeply sampled blood TCRbeta repertoires that made up the dataset. The repertoires were made available in a free public database intended to serve as a resource for research on the immune response to SARS-CoV-2. The samples were drawn from the first 160 participants of the ongoing ImmuneRACE study and from about 1,200 subjects provided by 6 global collaborators. The sample metadata nearly always contained a de-identified subject ID, COVID-19 status, age in years and sex. Where available, HLA class I and class II types were obtained from metadata supplied by the sample provider rather than from assay-based typing. The material from the prospective study consisted of cDNA or gDNA derived from T cells, B-cell-depleted T cells, or PBMCs. Summary of the overall study and its limitations: The amount of clinical and demographic metadata varied by source and participant and was provided uncurated.

The sequence was collected from a man aged 45-65 years who had recovered from COVID-19. The V and J genes are TRBV27 and TRBJ2-4; 10 central bases correspond to TRBD1. The source material was PBMCs or T cells enriched from blood (not recorded which). CDR3 region: CASSTLGQGVNIQYF. The DNA sequence is given as TGTGCCAGCAGTACCCTCGGACAGGGGGTGAACATTCAGTACTTC.